The T cell receptor beta chain under discussion was sequenced for a study of T cell repertoires in cytomegalovirus infection. Study-level background: Evidence of both CMV infection and a matching HLA type came from public TCR beta signatures.

Many counts were recorded for this clonotype. The antigen is not known. TCRdb recomputed calls from the reads with MiXCR, one row per CDR3 protein. The repertoire has approximately 70,000 distinct CDR3 sequences, approximately 22% of them found once; the top ten carry roughly two thirds. Germline V CDR1 and CDR2: MNHEY, SVGAGI. The CDR3 consists of 14 residues. The ends lost 5 bases at V and 3 bases at J; junction bases unmatched: 6. Sequenced material: CD8+ T cells from cultured PBMCs, taken from culture after CMV antigen stimulation. This TCR derives from a human donor in good health (CMV status not recorded). Some clones in this sample may be carry-over from other donors' samples. This chain uses TRBV6-5 with TRBJ2-7, with 8 nucleotides matching TRBD1. The CDR3 loop reads CASSLGQGGYEQYF. In DNA, the CDR3 is TGTGCCAGCAGTCTAGGACAGGGTGGCTACGAGCAGTACTTC.